Detailed here is one TCR beta chain. TCRdb itself ran the RT-PCR reads through MiXCR, one entry per CDR3 protein. This sample has about 540,000 distinct CDR3 sequences; roughly a quarter occur once, and the top ten carry about 2.8%. These data come from a study of response to subunit inactivated influenza vaccine. The CDR3 runs 18 residues. CDR1 is ENHRY and CDR2 is SYGVKD in the germline V gene. The ends lost 4 bases at V and 1 base at J; junction bases unmatched: 12. The sample was also linked to a second study, of T cells expressing NK-cell markers. That source adds: UMI-tagged 5'RACE template switching yielded the TCR beta cDNA.

Specimen: CD4+ T cells sorted from PBMCs, collected 12 days after vaccination. The TCR sequence derives from a man aged 50 to 60 who received an inactivated influenza vaccine. This sequence joins TRBV10-3 and TRBJ2-5, with 10 bases identical to TRBD2. The CDR3 sequence is CAISAGTSAHSSQETQYF. Here the CDR3 DNA reads TGTGCCATCAGTGCAGGGACTAGCGCACACTCTAGCCAAGAGACCCAGTACTTC.